This is a list of T cell receptor beta chains from one sample in a study of blood T cell repertoires in COVID-19. The repertoire was sequenced with immunoSEQ multiplex PCR; TCRdb's copy has only in-frame clones and lacks some. The data contain around 150,000 clones, more than 75% of them singletons. The material sequenced was peripheral blood. These receptors were taken from a man in his fifties or sixties who had recovered from COVID-19. CDR3s leave out the opening cysteine and the closing phenylalanine or tryptophan. Fields, in order: J gene, V gene, clone size, CDR3 protein. The size field is filled for only some rows; it gives once, few, many or a size class.

>TRBJ1-3|TRBV15|.
ATETGSGNTIY
>TRBJ1-1|TRBV7-8|.
ASSHPGAEAF
>TRBJ2-5|TRBV7-6|.
ASSSGAGVQETQY
>TRBJ1-3|TRBV14|.
ASSQDSLFGNTIY
>TRBJ2-5|TRBV6-5|.
ASRQTGTLRGVQY
>TRBJ2-1|TRBV19|.
ASSRLGLAVNEQF
>TRBJ2-1|TRBV5-5|.
ASSFEARLVRRDEQF
>TRBJ2-7|TRBV27|.
ASSRNSLESAYEQY
>TRBJ1-1|TRBV6-2/TRBV6-3|.
ASSTQDREAF
>TRBJ1-5|TRBV28|.
ATYPPGQGKYQPQH
>TRBJ2-2|TRBV11-2|.
ASSLDLLAGGPGELF
>TRBJ2-7|TRBV7-9|few
ASAADRGGGLGYEQY
>TRBJ2-7|TRBV9|.
ASSESAGGTDQY
>TRBJ1-5|TRBV5-1|.
ASSLGGPNQPQH
>TRBJ1-2|TRBV19|.
ASSIGQLFYGYT
>TRBJ1-5|TRBV19|.
ASEDKLYSNQPQH
>TRBJ1-1|TRBV29-1|.
SVSREATEAF
>TRBJ2-3|TRBV11-2|.
ASSPGAGGDTQY
>TRBJ2-5|TRBV5-1|.
ASSSDSLAETQY
>TRBJ1-2|TRBV7-9|.
ASSPTSGLGGYT
>TRBJ1-1|TRBV28|.
ASNPGDRGPTEAF
>TRBJ2-2|TRBV7-2|few
ASSWTSGRTDTGELF
>TRBJ2-3|TRBV5-1|.
ASSGPGGRGADTQY
>TRBJ1-2|TRBV3-1/TRBV3-2|.
ASSQTHDRNYGYT
>TRBJ2-6|TRBV9|.
ASSVGGTGANVLT
>TRBJ1-5|TRBV7-8|.
ASSSTTGNQPQH
>TRBJ1-1|TRBV9|many
ASSVGTVSPEAF